Below are 20 T cell receptor beta chains sequenced from a single sample in a study of cytomegalovirus exposure and HLA in healthy donors. Amplification used 60 Vbeta primers and 13 Jbeta primers. Generated by immunoSEQ multiplex PCR, the TCRdb table keeps only in-frame clones and is missing some. Among some 220,000 clones listed, about 80% were seen once. The sequenced material came from PBMCs. The receptors were sampled from a woman in her sixties in good health and CMV-seropositive.

V usage is TRBV7-8 and J usage is TRBJ1-2, with a possible D match to TRBD1 (5 bases). Trimming took off 5 bases at V and 8 bases at J, with 18 bases between the two ends. This CDR3 has 14 residues. Germline lookup yields CDR1 SGHVS and CDR2 FQNEAQ. DNA of the CDR3: TGTGCCAGCAGCCCCCGAGATCGTGGGGGGGGCTACACCTTC. The encoded protein is CASSPRDRGGGYTF.

This clone was counted a few times. This specimen includes other DNA sequences encoding the same CDR3. V usage is TRBV5-1 and J usage is TRBJ1-5, with D unresolved. V lost 0 bases and J lost 3, with 10 bases in between. CDR3 length equals 15 residues. The germline gives CDR1 SGHRS, CDR2 YFSETQ. The CDR3 coding sequence is TGCGCCAGCAGCTTGGGCGGAGGGAACAATCAGCCCCAGCATTTT. Its translation is CASSLGGGNNQPQHF.

This chain links TRBV6-5 with TRBJ1-3; 9 nucleotides match TRBD1. The J segment lost 13 bases and the V segment lost 2 bases, leaving 6 bases of the junction unmatched. This CDR3 comprises 13 residues. CDR1 and CDR2 (germline): MNHEY, SVGAGI. The CDR3 DNA reads as TGTGCCAGCAGTTACACCTCCGGGACAGGGATATATTTT. Translation gives CASSYTSGTGIYF.

The chain uses TRBV10-2 and TRBJ1-1, with TRBD1 identical over 9 bases. Losses at the gene ends were 10 bases for V and 1 base for J; bases not matched to a gene: 7. The CDR3 spans 14 residues. Germline V CDR1 and CDR2: WSHSY, SAAADI. This CDR3 is CAIRTGEANTEAFF. CDR3 DNA: TGCGCCATCCGGACAGGGGAGGCGAACACTGAAGCTTTCTTT.

The chain couples TRBV5-1 to TRBJ2-1, with TRBD1 identical over 10 bases. The CDR3 totals 15 residues. With 3 bases clipped from V and 4 bases from J, the junction kept 4 bases outside the gene matches. Germline values: CDR1 SGHRS, CDR2 YFSETQ. The CDR3 is CASSSGQGDYNEQFF. The DNA for the CDR3 is TGCGCCAGCAGCTCCGGACAGGGGGATTACAATGAGCAGTTCTTC.

This chain joins TRBV2 and TRBJ2-3; tentative D call: TRBD2 (6 bases). The CDR3 spans 13 residues. In germline, CDR1 is SNHLY, CDR2 FYNNEI. Trimming cost V 6 bases and J 5 bases, with 12 bases left between them. The DNA of the CDR3 is TGTGCCAGCAGGGGAGGAATGGGAGATACGCAGTATTTT. Translation: CASRGGMGDTQYF. Supplemented by reference TRBV2 and TRBJ2-3, the full variable domain reads EPEVTQTPSHQVTQMGQEVILRCVPISNHLYFYWYRQILGQKVEFLVSFYNNEISEKSEIFDDQFSVERPDGSNFTLKIRSTKLEDSAMYFCASRGGMGDTQYFGPGTRLTVL.

The chain links TRBV28 to TRBJ2-3, with 9 bases fitting TRBD2. The CDR3 runs to 18 residues. Germline CDR1 MDHEN, CDR2 SYDVKM. The J segment lost 0 bases and the V segment lost 1 base, leaving 8 bases of the junction unmatched. The CDR3 region is CASSLSPTSGASTDTQYF. DNA of the CDR3: TGTGCCAGCAGTTTATCCCCGACTAGCGGAGCTAGCACAGATACGCAGTATTTT.

On this clone itself: Compared with germline, one end of the junction differs, possibly owing to a read error. This chain links TRBV5-5 with TRBJ2-3; D is ambiguous. From germline, CDR1 is SGHKS and CDR2 YYEKEE (reference sequence). This CDR3 region has 16 residues. The CDR3 sequence is CASSLGILASTDTQYF. CDR3 nucleotide sequence: TGTGCCAGCAGTTTGGGAATTCTGGCCTCCACAGATACGCAGTATTTT.

V gene TRBV5-1 combines with J gene TRBJ2-2; 8 nucleotides align to TRBD1. The CDR3 consists of 15 residues. V was pared by 4 bases and J by 7 bases, with 9 bases of the junction left unmatched. The germline gives CDR1 SGHRS, CDR2 YFSETQ. CDR3 residues: CASSGQTGVGGELFF. In DNA form, the CDR3 reads TGCGCCAGCAGCGGACAGACAGGGGTTGGCGGGGAGCTGTTTTTT. The whole variable domain, filled in from reference TRBV5-1 and TRBJ2-2, reads KAGVTQTPRYLIKTRGQQVTLSCSPISGHRSVSWYQQTPGQGLQFLFEYFSETQRNKGNFPGRFSGRQFSNSRSEMNVSTLELGDSALYLCASSGQTGVGGELFFGEGSRLTVL.

The J gene is TRBJ2-2, the V gene TRBV4-1, with TRBD1 matching over 9 bases. There are 15 residues in the CDR3. Per germline, CDR1 MGHRA and CDR2 YSYEKL. Trimming cost V 1 base and J 7 bases; bases outside gene matches: 4. In DNA form, the CDR3 reads TGCGCCAGCAGCCAAGGACAGGGGGTTTACGGGGAGCTGTTTTTT. Translation: CASSQGQGVYGELFF.

The table lists this clone with a few counts. V gene TRBV6-5 combines with J gene TRBJ1-2, with TRBD1 matching over 9 bases. CDR1 and CDR2 (germline): MNHEY, SVGAGI. This CDR3 is built from 15 residues. Trimming cost V 4 bases and J 0 bases; bases outside gene matches: 3. CDR3 in amino acids: CASSSDRGSNYGYTF. CDR3 in DNA: TGTGCCAGCAGTTCGGACAGGGGATCTAACTATGGCTACACCTTC.

This clone was seen only a few times. The CDR3 loop reads CASSPRDRNGYTF. The CDR3 nucleotides read TGTGCCAGCAGCCCCCGGGACAGGAATGGCTACACCTTC. The chain is built from TRBV6-5 and TRBJ1-2; 8 bases are a match to TRBD1. The CDR3 extends over 13 amino acids. Trimming took 6 bases from V and 6 from J; bases not matched to a gene: 6. Per the germline V gene, CDR1 is MNHEY and CDR2 is SVGAGI.

This chain joins TRBV5-4 and TRBJ1-2; D is ambiguous. Germline V gene lookup returns CDR1 SGHNT and CDR2 YYREEE (reference sequence). CDR3 length: 14 residues. V was trimmed by 4 bases and J by 0 bases, leaving 10 bases between them. CDR3 sequence (DNA): TGTGCCAGCAGCCCCTACGGGGCTAACTATGGCTACACCTTC. Encoded protein: CASSPYGANYGYTF.

The chain couples TRBV6-1 to TRBJ2-1, with 8 bases identical to TRBD1. This CDR3 has 15 amino acids. Trimming at V came to 5 bases and at J to 1 base, leaving 4 bases not matched to a gene. The germline V gene encodes CDR1 MNHNS and CDR2 SASEGT. CDR3 sequence (DNA): TGTGCCAGCAGTCTAGACAGGGGTTCCTACAATGAGCAGTTCTTC. Protein: CASSLDRGSYNEQFF.

This chain joins TRBV6-6 and TRBJ1-1; tentatively, D is TRBD1 (5 bases). The CDR3 is 13 residues long. The germline gives CDR1 MNHNY, CDR2 SVGAGI (reference sequence). V shed 3 bases and J shed 5 bases, with 10 bases lying between them. The CDR3 DNA reads as TGTGCCAGCAGTTATTGGGGGGGGACTGAAGCTTTCTTT. It specifies CASSYWGGTEAFF.

This chain's CDR3 is CASSPRTGENTIYF. In DNA, the CDR3 is TGTGCCAGCAGCCCACGGACAGGGGAAAACACCATATATTTT. The chain is built from TRBV7-9 and TRBJ1-3; TRBD1 matches at 9 bases. CDR1 SEHNR and CDR2 FQNEAQ come from the germline V gene (reference sequence). The CDR3 sequence is 14 residues long. V lost 5 bases and J lost 6; bases outside the gene matches: 5.

CDR3 amino acids: CASSLVSGGMSRYTF. Written as DNA, the CDR3 is TGTGCCAGCAGCTTGGTGTCGGGGGGGATGTCTCGCTACACCTTC. This chain links TRBV5-6 with TRBJ1-2; a weak D match, TRBD1 (5 bases). This CDR3 region has 15 residues. Germline CDR1 is SGHDT and CDR2 is YYEEEE. Trimming took off 0 bases at V and 9 bases at J, with 18 bases between the two ends.

With regard to this clone: Other DNA sequences in this sample translate to the same CDR3. This chain joins TRBV5-6 and TRBJ2-3; 11 bases fit TRBD2. CDR1 is SGHDT and CDR2 is YYEEEE in the germline V gene. V shed 1 base and J 1 base; nucleotides not matched to a gene: 2. The CDR3 is made up of 16 amino acids. CDR3 region: CASSLLAGGRTDTQYF. In nucleotides, the CDR3 is TGTGCCAGCAGCTTGCTAGCGGGGGGACGCACAGATACGCAGTATTTT.

This clone showed up just a few times. The chain joins TRBV6-5 to TRBJ1-2; 7 bases agree with TRBD1. The CDR3 extends over 14 amino acids. V was clipped by 8 bases and J by 6 bases; unmatched bases: 12. Per the germline V gene, CDR1 is MNHEY and CDR2 is SVGAGI. The CDR3, as DNA: TGTGCCAGCGGATACAGGGGTCCCCGGGATGGCTACACCTTC. Translating gives CASGYRGPRDGYTF.

The CDR3 DNA sequence: TGTGCCAGCAGCTTGGCGCGACAGGAAGCTTTCTTT. This translates into CASSLARQEAFF. The rearrangement uses TRBV5-4 and TRBJ1-1, with D tentatively TRBD1 (5 bases). Germline V CDR1 and CDR2: SGHNT, YYREEE (reference sequence). V lost 0 bases and J 8 bases, leaving 8 bases between the germline ends. This CDR3 is 12 amino acids long.